One sample yielded the 17 T cell receptor beta chains listed below, sequenced in a study of identical twins' blood T cells. Each CDR3 protein is one row after TCRdb ran MiXCR on the 5' RACE reads. This sample has a few hundred thousand distinct CDR3 sequences; about 28% occur once, and the top ten carry roughly 5.5%. Sequencing used PBMCs. The receptors derive from a woman aged 18-49 years in good health.

The genes are TRBV9 and TRBJ2-2; no definite D call. Trimming left V 2 bases short and J 4 bases short, with 15 bases between. CDR1 is SGDLS and CDR2 is YYNGEE in the germline V gene. The CDR3 totals 16 residues. In nucleotides, the CDR3 is TGTGCCAGCAGCGTTACAGACTGGGAATTCACCGGGGAGCTGTTTTTT. This encodes CASSVTDWEFTGELFF.

This clonotype was found many times. CDR3 residues: CATSDLQGDTQYF. Here the CDR3 DNA reads TGTGCCACCAGTGACCTCCAGGGGGATACGCAGTATTTT. This chain uses TRBV24-1 with TRBJ2-3; D is perhaps TRBD1 (6 bases). The CDR3 spans 13 residues. Germline V gene lookup returns CDR1 KGHDR and CDR2 SFDVKD. Trimming took off 4 bases at V and 6 bases at J, with 10 bases between the two ends.

This clonotype has only a few counts. This sequence joins TRBV7-2 and TRBJ2-1; TRBD2 matches at 7 bases. The CDR3 has 16 amino acids. From germline, CDR1 is SGHTA and CDR2 FQGNSA. Germline trimming cut 6 bases from V and 4 bases from J; bases unmatched to any gene: 12. The CDR3 protein is CASRPYGSGIYNEQFF. In DNA, the CDR3 is TGTGCCAGCAGACCATACGGGAGCGGGATTTACAATGAGCAGTTCTTC.

The chain uses TRBV18 and TRBJ1-2; 8 bases match TRBD1. V gave up 4 bases and J gave up 3 bases; unmatched junction bases: 7. The CDR3 is 15 residues long. Germline CDR1 KGHSH, CDR2 LQKENI. CDR3 sequence reads: CASSLRTGTDYGYTF. The CDR3 nucleotides are TGTGCCAGCTCACTCAGGACAGGGACGGACTATGGCTACACCTTC. Combining the CDR3 with reference TRBV18 and TRBJ1-2 gives the whole variable domain NAGVMQNPRHLVRRRGQEARLRCSPMKGHSHVYWYRQLPEEGLKFMVYLQKENIIDESGMPKERFSAEFPKEGPSILRIQQVVRGDSAAYFCASSLRTGTDYGYTFGSGTRLTVV.

This clonotype occurred many times. The chain carries TRBV20-1 and TRBJ2-1, with 10 bases matching TRBD2. The CDR3 has 15 residues. In germline, CDR1 is DFQATT, CDR2 SNEGSKA (reference sequence). The ends lost 0 bases at V and 7 bases at J; junction bases unmatched: 6. CDR3 amino acids: CSARDEGLAVNEQFF. CDR3 bases: TGCAGTGCTAGAGATGAAGGACTAGCGGTGAATGAGCAGTTCTTC.

The rearrangement links TRBV7-8 to TRBJ2-1; D is uncertain. Germline V gives CDR1 SGHVS, CDR2 FQNEAQ. Trimming took 7 bases from V and 10 from J, leaving 14 bases between them. The CDR3 covers 12 residues. The CDR3 region is CASTFGQNEQFF. The CDR3 DNA sequence: TGTGCCAGCACCTTTGGGCAGAACGAGCAGTTCTTC.

The chain couples TRBV12-3 or TRBV12-4 to TRBJ1-2, with TRBD1 matching over 8 bases. There are 12 residues in the CDR3. Trimming cost V 6 bases and J 9 bases; bases outside gene matches: 6. The CDR3: CASSIQGARYTF. The CDR3 DNA is TGTGCCAGCAGCATCCAGGGGGCTCGCTACACCTTC.

In this sample, this clonotype turned up a few times. The rearrangement links TRBV3-1 to TRBJ1-5; 8 bases fit TRBD1. J gave up 1 base and V 3 bases, and 5 bases lay outside the gene matches. The CDR3 loop spans 16 amino acids. CDR1 is LGHDT, CDR2 YNNKEL, per germline (reference sequence). CDR3: CASSQSRTGSNQPQHF. As DNA, the CDR3 is TGTGCCAGCAGCCAGTCACGGACAGGGAGCAATCAGCCCCAGCATTTT.

This clonotype was observed a handful of times. This rearrangement joins TRBV20-1 to TRBJ1-2; D not resolved. The CDR3 totals 13 residues. V was clipped by 0 bases and J by 4 bases, with 9 bases between them. Germline V gives CDR1 DFQATT, CDR2 SNEGSKA (reference sequence). The CDR3, as DNA: TGCAGTGCTAGAGAGGAGGGTGGCTATGGCTACACCTTC. Its translation is CSAREEGGYGYTF.

The chain uses TRBV5-6 and TRBJ1-4; no clear D. Trimming left V 4 bases short and J 4 bases short, with 11 bases between. CDR1 is SGHDT, CDR2 YYEEEE, per germline. The CDR3 covers 14 residues. The CDR3 bases are TGTGCCAGCAGCCGTGGACGGGGTAATGAAAAACTGTTTTTT. It is translated as CASSRGRGNEKLFF.

This clonotype was counted ten times or more. The CDR3 region is CASSRGVSNQPQHF. The CDR3 DNA follows: TGTGCCAGTAGTCGGGGGGTCAGCAATCAGCCCCAGCATTTT. This sequence joins TRBV19 and TRBJ1-5; a weak D match, TRBD1 (5 bases). Per the germline V gene, CDR1 is LNHDA and CDR2 is SQIVND (reference sequence). The CDR3 covers 14 residues. Trimming removed 5 bases at V and 1 base at J, with 9 bases between. Full variable domain (rest looked up from reference TRBV19 and TRBJ1-5): DGGITQSPKYLFRKEGQNVTLSCEQNLNHDAMYWYRQDPGQGLRLIYYSQIVNDFQKGDIAEGYSVSREKKESFPLTVTSAQKNPTAFYLCASSRGVSNQPQHFGDGTRLSIL.

A few counts support this clonotype. J is TRBJ2-7 and V is TRBV5-1; D might be TRBD2 (5 bases). CDR3 length equals 13 residues. Trimming took 1 base from V and 3 from J, leaving 8 bases between them. The germline gives CDR1 SGHRS, CDR2 YFSETQ. CDR3 amino acids: CASSLTRFYEQYF. CDR3 DNA: TGCGCCAGCAGCTTGACTAGATTCTACGAGCAGTACTTC.

J is TRBJ2-3 and V is TRBV7-6, with 8 bases matching TRBD2. The CDR3 runs 16 residues. The ends lost 5 bases at V and 2 bases at J; junction bases unmatched: 9. The germline V gene encodes CDR1 SGHVS and CDR2 FNYEAQ. The CDR3 DNA is TGTGCCAGCAGCCCCGGGACTAGATATCCCACAGATACGCAGTATTTT. It is translated as CASSPGTRYPTDTQYF.

The CDR3 bases are TGTGCCAGCAGCCCCAGTCTCACAGATACGCAGTATTTT. Translated, it gives CASSPSLTDTQYF. The chain carries TRBV7-9 and TRBJ2-3; D not certain. The germline V and J ends were trimmed by 5 bases and 2 bases, with 8 bases remaining between them. The CDR3 length is 13 residues. Per germline, CDR1 SEHNR and CDR2 FQNEAQ (reference sequence).

This clonotype was seen just once. The final CDR3 position lacks the conserved phenylalanine or tryptophan, pointing to a likely read error. The rearrangement uses TRBV12-3 or TRBV12-4 and TRBJ2-2, with 8 positions matching TRBD1. This CDR3 is 15 amino acids long. Losses at the gene ends were 6 bases for V and 4 bases for J; bases not matched to a gene: 7. The CDR3 DNA follows: TGTGCCAGCAGCCCGACAGGGGCCCGCACCGGGGAGCTGTTTTGT. It translates to CASSPTGARTGELFC.

The chain employs TRBV6-2 or TRBV6-3 and TRBJ2-1; tentatively, D is TRBD2 (5 bases). Trimming shortened V by 5 bases and J by 7 bases, and 18 bases separated the two germline ends. Germline lookup yields CDR1 MNHEY and CDR2 SVGEGT. The CDR3 is 15 residues long. For the CDR3, the DNA is TGTGCCAGCAGTCCCGTAGAGGACTTTTCGAATGAGCAGTTCTTC. As protein: CASSPVEDFSNEQFF.

The chain links TRBV29-1 to TRBJ2-1; D possibly corresponds to TRBD2 (6 bases). The length of the CDR3 is 15 residues. Trimming removed 1 base from V and 7 bases from J, with 17 bases in between. In germline, CDR1 is SQVTM, CDR2 ANQGSEA. The CDR3 DNA follows: TGCAGCGTTGAAGTTTACGGCGGGGTACTTAATGAGCAGTTCTTC. Protein: CSVEVYGGVLNEQFF.